The entry that follows covers one TCR beta chain sequence. The sample is drawn from a study of blood T cells in healthy people across ages. Study context: Template-switching capture recovered about one barcoded beta molecule per two T cells.

CDR1 and CDR2 from the germline V gene are KGHDR and SFDVKD. The CDR3 totals 13 residues. The authors ran a second PCR of roughly 6 to 11 cycles using a sample-barcoded 5' primer and a J-beta primer mix. TCRdb recomputed calls from the 5' RACE reads with MiXCR, one row per CDR3 protein. The table lists approximately 760,000 distinct CDR3 sequences, around 25% of them singletons, with more than 7.5% in the top ten. These data were also filed under a second study, of T cells of mothers and their children. That source notes: The yield was over 8 million TCR beta CDR3 reads from each mother and around 3.3 million from each child. Nobody spotted any persistent microchimeric T cell clones.

The clonotype was recovered from a boy younger than 18 in good health. The chain carries TRBV24-1 and TRBJ2-5, with D hard to call. The J call is uncertain, as TRBJ2-1 better fits the DNA end. Source material: blood. DNA for the CDR3: TGTGCCACCAGTGAGGAACTGAATAATGAGCAGTTCTTC. It is translated as CATSEELNNEQFF.